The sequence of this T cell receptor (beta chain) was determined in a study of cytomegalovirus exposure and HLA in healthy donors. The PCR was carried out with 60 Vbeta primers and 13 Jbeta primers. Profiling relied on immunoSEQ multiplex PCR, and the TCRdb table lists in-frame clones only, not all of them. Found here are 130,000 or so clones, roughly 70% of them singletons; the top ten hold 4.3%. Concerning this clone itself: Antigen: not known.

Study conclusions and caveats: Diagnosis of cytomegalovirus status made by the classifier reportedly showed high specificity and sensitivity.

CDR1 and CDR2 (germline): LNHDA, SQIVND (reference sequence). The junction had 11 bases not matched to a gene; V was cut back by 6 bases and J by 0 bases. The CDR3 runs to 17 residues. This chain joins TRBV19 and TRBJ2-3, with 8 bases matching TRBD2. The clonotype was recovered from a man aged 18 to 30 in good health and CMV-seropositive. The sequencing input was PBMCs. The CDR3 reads CASSPNGLAGSTDTQYF. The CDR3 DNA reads TGTGCCAGTAGCCCAAACGGGCTAGCGGGCAGCACAGATACGCAGTATTTT.